This entry describes one T cell receptor beta chain. The source of the sample is a study of blood T cell repertoires in COVID-19. The repertoire was sequenced with immunoSEQ multiplex PCR; TCRdb's copy has only in-frame clones and lacks some. This sample yields about 80,000 clones, of which about 80% are seen a single time; approximately 5.7% belongs to the top ten. Germline-derived CDR1 and CDR2 are MDHEN and SYDVKM. This CDR3 comprises 15 residues. After removal of 4 bases from V and 8 bases from J, the junction contained 11 bases not matched to a gene. The sequencing sample was made of peripheral blood. The source of this sequence is a man aged 50 to 60 with active or convalescent COVID-19. The gene calls are TRBV28 and TRBJ1-5; 7 bases are shared with TRBD1. The CDR3 nucleotides are TGTGCCAGCAGTTCCGGGACAGCCCTCAGGGAGCCCCAGCATTTT. It encodes CASSSGTALREPQHF. Looking up the rest from reference TRBV28 and TRBJ1-5 gives the full variable domain: DVKVTQSSRYLVKRTGEKVFLECVQDMDHENMFWYRQDPGLGLRLIYFSYDVKMKEKGDIPEGYSVSREKKERFSLILESASTNQTSMYLCASSSGTALREPQHFGDGTRLSIL.